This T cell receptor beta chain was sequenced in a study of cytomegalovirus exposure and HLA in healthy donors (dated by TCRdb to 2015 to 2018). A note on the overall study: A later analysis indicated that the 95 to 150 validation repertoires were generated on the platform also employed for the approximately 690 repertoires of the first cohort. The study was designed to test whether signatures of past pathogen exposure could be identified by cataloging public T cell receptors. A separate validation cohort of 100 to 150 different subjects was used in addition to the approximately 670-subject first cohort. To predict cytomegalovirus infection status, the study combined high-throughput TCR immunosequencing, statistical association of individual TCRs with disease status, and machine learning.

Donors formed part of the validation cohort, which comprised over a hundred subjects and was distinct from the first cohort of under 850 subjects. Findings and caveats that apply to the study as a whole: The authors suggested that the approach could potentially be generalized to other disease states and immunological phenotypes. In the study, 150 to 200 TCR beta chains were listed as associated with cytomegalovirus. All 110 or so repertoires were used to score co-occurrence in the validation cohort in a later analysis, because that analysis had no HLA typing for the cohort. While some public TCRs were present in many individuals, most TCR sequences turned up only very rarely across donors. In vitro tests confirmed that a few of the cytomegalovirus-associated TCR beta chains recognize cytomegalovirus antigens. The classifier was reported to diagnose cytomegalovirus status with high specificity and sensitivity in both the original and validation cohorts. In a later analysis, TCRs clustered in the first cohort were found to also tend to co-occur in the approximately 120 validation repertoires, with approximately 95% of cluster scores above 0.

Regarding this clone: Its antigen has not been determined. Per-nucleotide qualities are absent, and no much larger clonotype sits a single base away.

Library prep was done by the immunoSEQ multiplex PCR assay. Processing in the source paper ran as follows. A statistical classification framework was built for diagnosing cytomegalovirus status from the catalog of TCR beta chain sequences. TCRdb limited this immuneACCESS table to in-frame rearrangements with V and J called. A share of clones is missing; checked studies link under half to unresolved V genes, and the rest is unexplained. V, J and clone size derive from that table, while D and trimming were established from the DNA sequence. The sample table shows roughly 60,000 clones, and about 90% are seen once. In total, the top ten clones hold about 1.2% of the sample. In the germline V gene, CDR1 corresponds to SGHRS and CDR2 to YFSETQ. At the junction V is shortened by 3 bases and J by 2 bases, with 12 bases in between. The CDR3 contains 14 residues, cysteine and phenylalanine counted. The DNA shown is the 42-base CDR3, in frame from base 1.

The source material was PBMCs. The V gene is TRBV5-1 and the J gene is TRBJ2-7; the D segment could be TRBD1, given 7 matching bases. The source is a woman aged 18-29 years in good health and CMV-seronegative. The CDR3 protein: CASSSEGAPYEQYF. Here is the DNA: TGCGCCAGCAGCTCGGAGGGGGCCCCCTACGAGCAGTACTTC.